The 15 T cell receptor beta chains below come from one sample, sequenced in a study of cytomegalovirus exposure and HLA in healthy donors. PCR involved 60 Vbeta and 13 Jbeta primers. TCRdb keeps only in-frame clones here, not all; method: immunoSEQ multiplex PCR. The table shows roughly 100,000 clones, with 60% to 80% occurring only once. What was sequenced was PBMCs. The receptors shown here come from a woman in her thirties or forties in good health and CMV-seropositive.

Written as DNA, the CDR3 is TGTGCCAGCAGGTGGGACAGGGCCTACGAGCAGTACTTC. It translates to CASRWDRAYEQYF. This chain joins TRBV28 and TRBJ2-5, with 9 bases that match TRBD1. The tail of the sequence fits TRBJ2-7 better, so the J call may be wrong. The CDR3 is 13 amino acids. Germline assignment: CDR1 MDHEN and CDR2 SYDVKM.

The chain has TRBV12-5 and TRBJ1-1; no definite D call. Germline CDR1 and CDR2: LGHNT and FRNRAP. Trimming shortened V by 4 bases and J by 4 bases, and 19 bases separated the two germline ends. CDR3 length: 16 residues. The CDR3 sequence: CASGSVSLLTGTEAFF. The CDR3 region has the DNA TGTGCTAGTGGTTCCGTCTCCCTACTTACCGGCACTGAAGCTTTCTTT. Full variable domain (rest looked up from reference TRBV12-5 and TRBJ1-1): DARVTQTPRHKVTEMGQEVTMRCQPILGHNTVFWYRQTMMQGLELLAYFRNRAPLDDSGMPKDRFSAEMPDATLATLKIQPSEPRDSAVYFCASGSVSLLTGTEAFFGQGTRLTVV.

The chain recombines TRBV14 with TRBJ2-7; 7 bases line up with TRBD2. V trimming: 0 bases; J trimming: 6 bases; junction bases outside the gene matches: 8. From germline, CDR1 is SGHDN and CDR2 FVKESK. The CDR3 loop spans 15 amino acids. CDR3 DNA: TGTGCCAGCAGCCAAGATAATTGGGAGGGCAGCGAGCAGTACTTC. This gives the protein CASSQDNWEGSEQYF.

This clone was detected only once. This chain joins TRBV28 and TRBJ1-5; D remains unclear. This CDR3 is built from 11 residues. V was trimmed by 3 bases and J by 7 bases, leaving 4 bases between them. The germline V gene has CDR1 MDHEN and CDR2 SYDVKM. CDR3 DNA: TGTGCCAGCAGTTTTCGGCAGCCCCAGCATTTT. This codes for CASSFRQPQHF.

The chain has TRBV6-1 and TRBJ2-7, with a weak D call TRBD1 (6 bases). Germline CDR1 MNHNS, CDR2 SASEGT. The germline V and J ends were trimmed by 1 base and 6 bases, with 13 bases remaining between them. The CDR3 has 14 residues. CDR3 region: CASSEGGTRLEQYF. As DNA, the CDR3 is TGTGCCAGCAGTGAAGGAGGGACACGGCTCGAGCAGTACTTC.

V is TRBV6-5 and J is TRBJ1-2; D remains ambiguous. Germline-derived CDR1 and CDR2 are MNHEY and SVGAGI. V dropped 2 bases and J dropped 4 bases, with 8 bases sitting between them. This CDR3 region has 13 residues. CDR3 loop: CASSYRSGYGYTF. The CDR3 nucleotides are TGTGCCAGCAGTTACAGGTCAGGCTATGGCTACACCTTC.

The rearrangement uses TRBV4-1 and TRBJ2-7, with TRBD1 identical over 9 bases. The germline gives CDR1 MGHRA, CDR2 YSYEKL. J lost 4 bases, V lost 6 bases, and 10 bases had no gene match. The CDR3 covers 15 residues. CDR3 sequence (DNA): TGCGCCAGCAGGGTAATCGGGACAGGGAATTACGAGCAGTACTTC. Amino acids: CASRVIGTGNYEQYF.

The gene calls are TRBV28 and TRBJ1-5; the D gene is possibly TRBD1 (6 bases). Trimming cost V 8 bases and J 1 base, with 27 bases left between them. There are 19 residues in the CDR3. Germline CDR1 MDHEN, CDR2 SYDVKM. The chain's CDR3 is CASENQKWGLGLSNQPQHF. CDR3 DNA sequence: TGTGCCAGCGAAAACCAAAAATGGGGGCTAGGCTTAAGCAATCAGCCCCAGCATTTT.

The genes are TRBV18 and TRBJ1-3; D not resolved. CDR1 is KGHSH, CDR2 LQKENI, per germline. V was trimmed by 2 bases and J by 0 bases, leaving 17 bases between them. The CDR3 is 18 residues long. The CDR3, as DNA: TGTGCCAGCTCACCAAGTACAGCAAATACTCCCTCTGGAAACACCATATATTTT. Translation: CASSPSTANTPSGNTIYF.

The rearrangement uses TRBV7-9 and TRBJ1-1; D is unclear. The CDR3 runs to 12 residues. The ends were cut back, 5 bases at V and 2 bases at J, with 6 bases in the middle. Germline CDR1 reads SEHNR; CDR2 reads FQNEAQ (reference sequence). Written as DNA, the CDR3 is TGTGCCAGCAGCCGTTTTAACACTGAAGCTTTCTTT. As protein: CASSRFNTEAFF.

This clone appeared a few times. The V and J genes are TRBV28 and TRBJ1-2, with 12 bases fitting TRBD1. CDR1 and CDR2 from the germline V gene are MDHEN and SYDVKM. CDR3 length: 15 amino acids. The V and J ends lost 5 bases and 5 bases, in that order; junction bases with no gene match: 6. CDR3 DNA sequence: TGTGCCAGCAGTCAGGGACAGGGGGCGGGGTATGGCTACACCTTC. It encodes CASSQGQGAGYGYTF.

V and J are TRBV18 and TRBJ1-4; 7 positions agree with TRBD1. V dropped 0 bases and J dropped 8; count of bases not matched to a gene: 6. This CDR3 comprises 15 residues. Germline V CDR1 and CDR2: KGHSH, LQKENI. Here the CDR3 reads CASSPPSQGGEKLFF. As DNA, the CDR3 is TGTGCCAGCTCACCACCGAGTCAGGGGGGCGAAAAACTGTTTTTT.

The table lists this clone with a few counts. The chain is built from TRBV5-1 and TRBJ1-1; TRBD1 matches at 9 bases. The CDR3 is made up of 13 amino acids. Per germline, CDR1 SGHRS and CDR2 YFSETQ. V gave up 4 bases and J gave up 9 bases; unmatched junction bases: 7. The CDR3 bases are TGCGCCAGCAGCGCCCGGACAGGGGAAAAAGCTTTCTTT. As protein: CASSARTGEKAFF.

J is TRBJ1-1 and V is TRBV6-5; tentative D call: TRBD1 (5 bases). The CDR3 contains 13 residues. The V end lost 2 bases, the J end lost 9 bases, and 13 bases lay between the germline ends. CDR1 is MNHEY and CDR2 is SVGAGI in the germline V gene. The CDR3 bases are TGTGCCAGCAGTTACCAGTCAGGGTCGAAAGCTTTCTTT. This encodes CASSYQSGSKAFF.

The chain recombines TRBV7-2 with TRBJ2-1; 7 bases are a match to TRBD1. CDR3 length equals 14 residues. The germline V gene has CDR1 SGHTA and CDR2 FQGNSA. V shed 5 bases, J shed 4 bases, and the junction held 5 bases outside the gene matches. The CDR3 bases are TGTGCCAGCAGCCCATCGACAGGGTACAATGAGCAGTTCTTC. It translates to CASSPSTGYNEQFF.